The 18 T cell receptor beta chains in this list originate from one sample, sequenced in a study of blood T cell repertoires in COVID-19. Clones were read by immunoSEQ multiplex PCR, and TCRdb kept only the in-frame ones, dropping some. Of over 85,000 clones listed, around 85% are singletons. Sequencing was carried out using peripheral blood. Receptor source: a human donor in a cohort sampled during active COVID-19.

This clone has a single count. The rearrangement uses TRBV4-3 and TRBJ2-5; D not certain. The CDR3 is 14 residues long. The V gene lost 0 bases and the J gene lost 4 bases, with 9 bases spanning the gap. Germline V gene data show CDR1 as LGHNA and CDR2 as YSLEER. CDR3 loop: CASSQDVRRETQYF. As DNA, the CDR3 is TGCGCCAGCAGCCAAGACGTTCGGAGAGAGACCCAGTACTTC.

Remarks on this clone: Relative to the germline gene, one junction end is altered; a read error may explain this. The V call is TRBV7-7, the J call TRBJ2-3; 8 bases fit TRBD1. The CDR3 sequence is 15 residues long. The V gene's germline CDR1 is SSHAT and CDR2 FNYEAQ (reference sequence). The chain's CDR3 is CASSSGTGLTDTQYF. Here the CDR3 DNA reads TGTGCTAGCAGCTCCGGGACAGGCCTCACAGATACGCAGTATTTT.

This clone was counted between two and nine times. The V call is TRBV7-9, the J call TRBJ1-4, with TRBD1 matching 7 bases. Germline CDR1 SEHNR, CDR2 FQNEAQ (reference sequence). This CDR3 spans 14 amino acids. V lost 5 bases, J lost 3 bases, and 3 bases stayed unmatched. The CDR3 is CASSQGVANEKLFF. The CDR3 region has the DNA TGTGCCAGCAGCCAGGGGGTGGCTAATGAAAAACTGTTTTTT.

The chain joins TRBV5-6 to TRBJ2-2; D not certain. Germline loops: CDR1 SGHDT, CDR2 YYEEEE. V gave up 0 bases and J gave up 3 bases, with 3 bases separating them. The CDR3 is 13 amino acids. CDR3 DNA: TGTGCCAGCAGCTTGGCAGACACCGGGGAGCTGTTTTTT. Protein product: CASSLADTGELFF.

The chain combines TRBV11-3 with TRBJ2-7; D may be TRBD1 (6 bases). The CDR3 is 17 residues long. V was trimmed by 3 bases and J by 0 bases, leaving 18 bases between them. Germline assignment: CDR1 SGHNT and CDR2 YENEEA. In DNA form, the CDR3 reads TGTGCCAGCAGCTTTGACCCGGGACACCGGAGCTCCTACGAGCAGTACTTC. It yields the protein CASSFDPGHRSSYEQYF.

CDR3: CASSGLRSAGSYNEQFF. In nucleotides, the CDR3 is TGTGCCAGCAGTGGACTTAGGTCAGCGGGGTCCTACAATGAGCAGTTCTTC. The J gene is TRBJ2-1, the V gene TRBV6-1; 7 bases line up with TRBD2. Germline values: CDR1 MNHNS, CDR2 SASEGT. The V and J ends lost 4 bases and 1 base, in that order; junction bases with no gene match: 10. The CDR3 sequence is 17 residues long.

This chain joins TRBV5-4 and TRBJ2-1; 10 nucleotides line up with TRBD2. CDR3 length: 12 residues. The V gene's germline CDR1 is SGHNT and CDR2 YYREEE (reference sequence). After removal of 4 bases from V and 8 bases from J, the junction contained 0 bases not matched to a gene. The CDR3 here is CASSGLADEQFF. As DNA, the CDR3 is TGTGCCAGCAGCGGACTAGCGGATGAGCAGTTCTTC.

The chain joins TRBV7-9 to TRBJ2-5, with 9 bases aligning to TRBD1. Germline assignment: CDR1 SEHNR and CDR2 FQNEAQ (reference sequence). V shed 3 bases and J 2 bases; nucleotides not matched to a gene: 4. The CDR3 spans 15 residues. DNA of the CDR3: TGTGCCAGCAGCTTGGGAGACAGGGGGCAAGAGACCCAGTACTTC. Protein: CASSLGDRGQETQYF.

This chain uses TRBV19 with TRBJ1-1; no reliable D call. Germline V lookup: CDR1 LNHDA, CDR2 SQIVND (reference sequence). The V gene lost 2 bases and the J gene lost 4 bases, with 11 bases spanning the gap. The CDR3 is made up of 14 amino acids. This CDR3 reads CASSIYGLPTEAFF. DNA for the CDR3: TGTGCCAGTAGTATATATGGGCTTCCCACTGAAGCTTTCTTT.

The V gene is TRBV5-1, the J gene TRBJ1-2, with 10 bases fitting TRBD1. The CDR3 runs to 19 residues. Germline values: CDR1 SGHRS, CDR2 YFSETQ. Trimming took 4 bases from V and 8 from J; bases not matched to a gene: 23. This CDR3 reads CASSTRGGQGRVALWGYTF. CDR3 coding DNA: TGCGCCAGCAGCACACGCGGGGGACAGGGGAGAGTCGCCTTATGGGGCTACACCTTC. Based on the CDR3 plus reference TRBV5-1 and TRBJ1-2, the full variable domain is KAGVTQTPRYLIKTRGQQVTLSCSPISGHRSVSWYQQTPGQGLQFLFEYFSETQRNKGNFPGRFSGRQFSNSRSEMNVSTLELGDSALYLCASSTRGGQGRVALWGYTFGSGTRLTVV.

The V and J genes are TRBV6-2 or TRBV6-3 and TRBJ2-7; the match to TRBD2 covers 15 bases. CDR3 length: 17 residues. V gave up 4 bases and J gave up 4 bases; unmatched junction bases: 8. Looked up from germline, CDR1 is MNHEY and CDR2 is SVGEGT. CDR3 sequence: CASSSPGTSGGRYEQYF. The CDR3 nucleotides read TGTGCCAGCAGTTCCCCCGGGACTAGCGGGGGGCGGTACGAGCAGTACTTC.

The CDR3: CASSQAPLSPSEQYF. CDR3 DNA sequence: TGCGCCAGCAGCCAAGCTCCGCTTAGCCCCTCCGAGCAGTACTTC. The rearrangement joins TRBV4-3 to TRBJ2-7; unclear D gene. Trimming removed 1 base from V and 6 bases from J, with 16 bases in between. The CDR3 has 15 amino acids. Per germline, CDR1 LGHNA and CDR2 YSLEER.

The chain employs TRBV7-2 and TRBJ2-5; D remains ambiguous. Germline assignment: CDR1 SGHTA and CDR2 FQGNSA. V was cut by 9 bases and J by 4 bases, with 15 bases left in between. CDR3 length: 13 residues. The CDR3 DNA sequence: TGTGCCAGTCAAATCTGGCCCCTAGAGACCCAGTACTTC. Translation gives CASQIWPLETQYF.

This rearrangement joins TRBV9 to TRBJ1-1; the D gene is possibly TRBD1 (6 bases). CDR3 length equals 15 residues. The germline gives CDR1 SGDLS, CDR2 YYNGEE. V was shortened by 0 bases and J by 1 base, with 10 bases between the two germline ends. This CDR3 reads CASSVGGGANTEAFF. For the CDR3, the DNA is TGTGCCAGCAGCGTAGGTGGGGGCGCGAACACTGAAGCTTTCTTT.

The chain couples TRBV4-3 to TRBJ2-7; TRBD2 is a possible D gene (5 bases). CDR1 is LGHNA and CDR2 is YSLEER in the germline V gene. The V gene lost 4 bases and the J gene lost 6 bases, with 19 bases spanning the gap. The CDR3 extends over 15 amino acids. CDR3 bases: TGCGCCAGCAGCCTTACGGGGTCCCCACCTCCCGAGCAGTACTTC. This gives the protein CASSLTGSPPPEQYF.

The rearrangement uses TRBV6-2 or TRBV6-3 and TRBJ2-4; 7 positions agree with TRBD1. Trimming removed 4 bases from V and 6 bases from J; junction bases left unmatched: 6. The CDR3 length is 14 residues. Germline CDR1 MNHEY, CDR2 SVGEGT. This CDR3 reads CASSSGQRVNIQYF. For the CDR3, the DNA is TGTGCCAGCAGTTCGGGACAGAGGGTAAACATTCAGTACTTC.

This sequence joins TRBV6-5 and TRBJ1-1, with unresolved D. CDR1 is MNHEY and CDR2 is SVGAGI in the germline V gene. This CDR3 is 14 amino acids long. Trimming took 6 bases from V and 1 from J, leaving 12 bases between them. For the CDR3, the DNA is TGTGCCAGCAGATTCCTAGAGAGGAACACTGAAGCTTTCTTT. Protein sequence: CASRFLERNTEAFF.

The chain carries TRBV9 and TRBJ2-7, with 9 bases that match TRBD1. The germline V gene has CDR1 SGDLS and CDR2 YYNGEE. The CDR3 sequence is 15 residues long. After removal of 0 bases from V and 5 bases from J, the junction contained 6 bases not matched to a gene. The CDR3 sequence: CASSVGVGDRDEQYF. The CDR3 DNA is TGTGCCAGCAGCGTAGGGGTCGGGGACAGGGACGAGCAGTACTTC.